This T cell receptor (beta chain) was recorded in a study of T cells in Graves' hyperthyroidism and ophthalmopathy. Patients with ophthalmopathy all had a Clinical Activity Score of at least 3, a NOSPECS grade of at least 4 and duration under 3 months. Lactation, pregnancy, other autoimmune disease or uncontrolled infection excluded patients. 10 ml fresh peripheral blood yielded the PBMCs. Study-wide findings and caveats: In blood, most of the thyroid clonotypes expanded above 0.001 were also present.

This clonotype came up many times. Antigen unknown. Amplified regions were TCR beta CDR3 sequences from RNA transcripts. A first-round RT-PCR of the TCR CDR3 used the HTBI primer set. TCRdb itself ran the multiplex PCR reads through MiXCR, one entry per CDR3 protein. The sample yields roughly 280,000 distinct CDR3 sequences, approximately 21% seen once. Looked up from germline, CDR1 is SGHAT and CDR2 is FQNNGV. This CDR3 is 15 amino acids long. V lost 5 bases, J lost 4 bases, and 5 bases stayed unmatched. The chain couples TRBV11-2 to TRBJ2-1; TRBD1 aligns across 10 bases. This TCR was sampled from a man aged 25-45 years with Graves' ophthalmopathy. Material: blood. In DNA form, the CDR3 reads TGTGCCAGCAGCCCGGGACAGGGGACATACAATGAGCAGTTCTTC. This encodes CASSPGQGTYNEQFF.